The TCR beta chain described here comes from a study of OX40 agonist ivuxolimab in advanced cancers. Study-wide background: Patients were treated with intravenous ivuxolimab, dosed at 0.01 to 10 mg/kg and infused every 2 weeks. Three dose-escalation patients had partial responses: one with hepatocellular carcinoma and two with cutaneous melanoma. Overall study results and limits: Certain nonresponders additionally had low normalized T-cell clonal expansion. Clonal expansion from baseline to week 6 occurred in both CD4+ and CD8+ T cells.

Sequencing used immunoSEQ multiplex PCR; TCRdb keeps in-frame clones, though not all of them. The table shows about 50,000 clones, with roughly nine tenths occurring only once. V was trimmed by 4 bases and J by 8 bases, leaving 8 bases between them. The CDR3 sequence is 11 residues long. Per the germline V gene, CDR1 is LGHNA and CDR2 is YSLEER. About this clone: Its cognate antigen is unknown.

The chain is built from TRBV4-3 and TRBJ1-1; D gene ambiguous. The starting material was CD4+ or CD8+ T cells sorted from blood, obtained in a trial of the OX40 agonist ivuxolimab. This clonotype was obtained from an adult with an advanced solid tumor such as melanoma, head and neck, liver or kidney cancer. The CDR3 bases are TGCGCCAGCAGCCGAGGGTCCGAAGCTTTCTTT. Translation gives CASSRGSEAFF.